Shown below are 14 T cell receptor beta chains from a single sample sequenced in a study of blood T cell repertoires in COVID-19. The table came from immunoSEQ multiplex PCR; TCRdb's copy has only in-frame clones and leaves some out. The table shows a few hundred thousand clones, with around 88% occurring only once. The sequencing input was peripheral blood. The receptor source for this set is a woman in her 30s with COVID-19, enrolled during active disease.

The genes are TRBV4-3 and TRBJ2-2, with D possibly TRBD1 on 6 matching bases. V lost 3 bases and J lost 0, with 8 bases in between. The germline V gene has CDR1 LGHNA and CDR2 YSLEER. The CDR3 length is 15 residues. CDR3 sequence (DNA): TGCGCCAGCAGCCAGAACAGGGCGAACACCGGGGAGCTGTTTTTT. As protein: CASSQNRANTGELFF.

The V gene is TRBV4-1, the J gene TRBJ1-4, with 7 bases identical to TRBD1. There are 15 residues in the CDR3. V shed 2 bases and J 2 bases; nucleotides not matched to a gene: 2. The germline V gene has CDR1 MGHRA and CDR2 YSYEKL. CDR3 protein: CASSQTGVTNEKLFF. CDR3 DNA sequence: TGCGCCAGCAGCCAAACAGGGGTTACTAATGAAAAACTGTTTTTT.

The CDR3 is CASKSYEGAYEQYV. Here the CDR3 DNA reads TGTGCCAGTAAGTCATATGAGGGTGCCTACGAGCAGTACGTC. The chain combines TRBV28 with TRBJ2-7; TRBD2 might be the D (5 bases). V lost 9 bases, J lost 2 bases, and 17 bases lay in between. The germline gives CDR1 MDHEN, CDR2 SYDVKM. The CDR3 length is 14 residues.

The V gene is TRBV5-4, the J gene TRBJ2-2, with TRBD1 identical over 8 bases. The CDR3 is 17 amino acids. Germline loops: CDR1 SGHNT, CDR2 YYREEE (reference sequence). The V and J ends lost 2 bases and 2 bases, in that order; junction bases with no gene match: 8. The CDR3 spells CASSFNSGGRNTGELFF. The CDR3 DNA follows: TGTGCCAGCAGCTTTAACTCAGGGGGCCGTAACACCGGGGAGCTGTTTTTT.

This rearrangement joins TRBV5-5 to TRBJ1-1, with 7 bases lining up with TRBD1. V lost 5 bases, J lost 4 bases, and 5 bases stayed unmatched. CDR3 size: 13 residues. CDR1 and CDR2 from the germline V gene are SGHKS and YYEKEE (reference sequence). The CDR3 reads CASRYPGGTEAFF. The CDR3 coding sequence is TGTGCCAGCAGATACCCAGGGGGCACTGAAGCTTTCTTT.

The chain employs TRBV5-4 and TRBJ2-3; D might be TRBD1 (5 bases). Germline assignment: CDR1 SGHNT and CDR2 YYREEE (reference sequence). This CDR3 is 13 amino acids long. V dropped 8 bases and J dropped 0 bases, with 10 bases sitting between them. This CDR3 reads CASRGPSTDTQYF. DNA for the CDR3: TGTGCCAGTAGGGGCCCAAGCACAGATACGCAGTATTTT.

The gene calls are TRBV11-2 and TRBJ1-5, with D unresolved. Germline V gene lookup returns CDR1 SGHAT and CDR2 FQNNGV. Trimming pared 0 bases from V and 3 bases from J, leaving 3 bases between. There are 13 residues in the CDR3. The CDR3 protein is CASSLEANQPQHF. The DNA for the CDR3 is TGTGCCAGCAGCTTAGAGGCCAATCAGCCCCAGCATTTT.

This chain links TRBV28 with TRBJ1-4; 7 nucleotides match TRBD1. CDR3 length: 14 residues. Germline-derived CDR1 and CDR2 are MDHEN and SYDVKM. With V trimmed by 3 bases and J by 5 bases, 3 bases remained unmatched. CDR3 DNA sequence: TGTGCCAGCAGTTTTGGGACAGTCAATGAAAAACTGTTTTTT. Translated: CASSFGTVNEKLFF.

This CDR3 reads CASSPRDSHEQYF. CDR3 bases: TGTGCCAGTAGTCCTAGGGACAGCCACGAGCAGTACTTC. The chain is built from TRBV19 and TRBJ2-7; 7 bases are a match to TRBD1. Per germline, CDR1 LNHDA and CDR2 SQIVND (reference sequence). The CDR3 covers 13 residues. With 5 bases clipped from V and 5 bases from J, the junction kept 6 bases outside the gene matches.

The chain carries TRBV5-1 and TRBJ2-1; 8 bases line up with TRBD1. The CDR3 has 14 amino acids. Germline CDR1 and CDR2: SGHRS and YFSETQ. Germline trimming cut 4 bases from V and 4 bases from J; bases unmatched to any gene: 4. The DNA for the CDR3 is TGCGCCAGCAGCCCGGACAGGGAATACAATGAGCAGTTCTTC. Amino acid sequence: CASSPDREYNEQFF.

The V and J genes are TRBV7-8 and TRBJ1-1; TRBD1 agrees at 9 bases. The CDR3 is made up of 15 amino acids. V was clipped by 5 bases and J by 10 bases; unmatched bases: 14. Germline V gene sequence: CDR1 SGHVS, CDR2 FQNEAQ. In DNA form, the CDR3 reads TGTGCCAGCAGCATACGGCACAGGGGGCGGAGTGGAGCTTTCTTT. Residues: CASSIRHRGRSGAFF.

The chain joins TRBV29-1 to TRBJ2-3, with TRBD2 identical over 7 bases. CDR1 and CDR2 (germline): SQVTM, ANQGSEA. The CDR3 is 15 residues long. The V gene end was trimmed by 7 bases and the J gene end by 1 base; junction bases not matched to a gene: 11. The CDR3 protein is CSARRLADRTDTQYF. As DNA, the CDR3 is TGCAGCGCCCGGCGGCTAGCGGACCGCACAGATACGCAGTATTTT.

This clone came up a few times. The V gene is TRBV7-2, the J gene TRBJ1-6; 7 nucleotides match TRBD1. V dropped 8 bases and J dropped 7; count of bases not matched to a gene: 11. CDR1 SGHTA and CDR2 FQGNSA come from the germline V gene. The length of the CDR3 is 15 residues. This CDR3 reads CASGQSGQANSPLHF. The CDR3 region has the DNA TGTGCCAGCGGACAGAGTGGACAGGCCAATTCACCCCTCCACTTT.

V and J are TRBV10-3 and TRBJ2-2; 11 bases are a match to TRBD2. CDR3 size: 17 residues. V shed 4 bases, J shed 2 bases, and the junction held 6 bases outside the gene matches. Germline assignment: CDR1 ENHRY and CDR2 SYGVKD. Written as DNA, the CDR3 is TGTGCCATCAGTGGGGGACTAGCGGTGACAAACACCGGGGAGCTGTTTTTT. Its translation is CAISGGLAVTNTGELFF.